Below, 13 T cell receptor beta chains from the same sample are listed, as sequenced in a study of shared clonotypes between healthy human individuals. Here immunoSEQ multiplex PCR was the method, and the copy in TCRdb shows in-frame clones only, minus some. Of roughly 2 million clones in the sample, under 97% are singletons; the top ten hold roughly 0.13%. The sequenced sample was naive CD4+ T cells sorted from blood. Subset described: CD45RA+ positively selected. The receptors were sampled from a young man in good health.

This clone was counted once. This chain uses TRBV7-9 with TRBJ1-4; perhaps TRBD1 as D (6 bases). The CDR3 contains 16 residues. Trimming shortened V by 5 bases and J by 5 bases, and 18 bases separated the two germline ends. CDR1 is SEHNR, CDR2 FQNEAQ, per germline (reference sequence). The CDR3: CASSPRIGGANEKLFF. The CDR3 region has the DNA TGTGCCAGCAGCCCTAGGATTGGGGGCGCGAATGAAAAACTGTTTTTT.

The chain carries TRBV6-6 and TRBJ1-5; D gene unclear. The CDR3 contains 13 residues. Trimming shortened V by 7 bases and J by 4 bases, and 11 bases separated the two germline ends. Germline V lookup: CDR1 MNHNY, CDR2 SVGAGI (reference sequence). The CDR3 nucleotides are TGTGCCAGCAACGGAGGGAATAATCAGCCCCAGCATTTT. The encoded protein is CASNGGNNQPQHF.

V usage is TRBV10-3 and J usage is TRBJ1-1; D not certain. V lost 3 bases and J 1 base, leaving 6 bases between the germline ends. The CDR3 contains 13 residues. CDR1 is ENHRY and CDR2 is SYGVKD in the germline V gene. The DNA for the CDR3 is TGTGCCATCAGTGACTGGGAGAACACTGAAGCTTTCTTT. Translating gives CAISDWENTEAFF.

This chain links TRBV5-1 with TRBJ2-3; no clear D. Germline V gene data show CDR1 as SGHRS and CDR2 as YFSETQ. This CDR3 has 15 amino acids. V lost 3 bases and J 6 bases, leaving 17 bases between the germline ends. CDR3 residues: CASSSNPGLGDTQYF. In DNA, the CDR3 is TGCGCCAGCAGCTCAAATCCGGGTCTGGGGGATACGCAGTATTTT.

The chain combines TRBV6-5 with TRBJ2-3, with D possibly TRBD2 on 7 matching bases. The CDR3 is made up of 16 amino acids. The germline V gene has CDR1 MNHEY and CDR2 SVGAGI. V gave up 1 base and J gave up 5 bases, with 16 bases separating them. CDR3 sequence reads: CASSYYGGGQGDTQYF. For the CDR3, the DNA is TGTGCCAGCAGTTACTACGGCGGGGGCCAGGGAGATACGCAGTATTTT.

This clone was seen once. This rearrangement joins TRBV5-4 to TRBJ2-5, with D perhaps TRBD1 (6 bases). Germline values: CDR1 SGHNT, CDR2 YYREEE (reference sequence). The length of the CDR3 is 15 residues. The V gene lost 2 bases and the J gene lost 4 bases, with 15 bases spanning the gap. CDR3: CASSFPGAAGETQYF. CDR3 sequence (DNA): TGTGCCAGCAGCTTCCCAGGGGCGGCGGGAGAGACCCAGTACTTC.

Note on this clone: Distinct nucleotide sequences in the sample also encode this CDR3. J is TRBJ2-5 and V is TRBV5-1, with 7 positions matching TRBD2. The CDR3 covers 14 residues. V lost 0 bases and J lost 2; bases outside the gene matches: 1. Germline lookup yields CDR1 SGHRS and CDR2 YFSETQ. CDR3 residues: CASSLVGLQETQYF. In DNA form, the CDR3 reads TGCGCCAGCAGCTTGGTGGGACTACAAGAGACCCAGTACTTC.

This clone was seen a single time. V is TRBV5-1 and J is TRBJ2-5; 11 bases map to TRBD1. With 0 bases clipped from V and 1 base from J, the junction kept 2 bases outside the gene matches. The CDR3 is made up of 16 amino acids. Germline V gives CDR1 SGHRS, CDR2 YFSETQ. The CDR3 region has the DNA TGCGCCAGCAGCTTGGGGGACAGGGGGACCCAAGAGACCCAGTACTTC. It encodes CASSLGDRGTQETQYF.

The chain carries TRBV28 and TRBJ1-1, with D unresolved. The germline V gene encodes CDR1 MDHEN and CDR2 SYDVKM. This CDR3 region has 15 residues. The V and J ends lost 6 bases and 5 bases respectively, with 19 bases between them. The CDR3 bases are TGTGCCAGCAGCTCCCTCGCCGGGAAGGAGACTGAAGCTTTCTTT. Amino acid sequence: CASSSLAGKETEAFF.

This chain uses TRBV2 with TRBJ1-6, with 8 bases lining up with TRBD1. V lost 5 bases and J lost 3; bases outside the gene matches: 3. Germline V gives CDR1 SNHLY, CDR2 FYNNEI. The CDR3 loop spans 15 amino acids. The CDR3 loop reads CASSRGQGYNSPLHF. The CDR3 DNA sequence: TGTGCCAGCAGTCGAGGACAGGGCTATAATTCACCCCTCCACTTT.

The chain uses TRBV5-1 and TRBJ2-5; a possible D gene is TRBD2 (6 bases). The DNA matches TRBJ2-7 better at its end, which makes the J call doubtful. Germline CDR1 SGHRS, CDR2 YFSETQ. The CDR3 is 16 amino acids. CDR3 DNA sequence: TGCGCCAGCAGCTCGCGTTCTACGGGACTGCAAGGCGAGCAGTACTTC. Translation gives CASSSRSTGLQGEQYF.

The chain employs TRBV10-1 and TRBJ1-4, with unresolved D. This CDR3 has 13 amino acids. Per germline, CDR1 WNHNN and CDR2 SYGVQD (reference sequence). V lost 2 bases to trimming and J lost 8 bases, with 9 bases between them. CDR3 sequence: CASSETAGEKLFF. CDR3 coding DNA: TGCGCCAGCAGTGAGACGGCGGGGGAAAAACTGTTTTTT.

This sequence joins TRBV6-6 and TRBJ2-3, with TRBD1 matching over 8 bases. The CDR3 runs 14 residues. The junction had 2 bases not matched to a gene; V was cut back by 6 bases and J by 0 bases. The V gene's germline CDR1 is MNHNY and CDR2 SVGAGI (reference sequence). CDR3 coding DNA: TGTGCCAGCAGACACAGGGGGAGCACAGATACGCAGTATTTT. This gives the protein CASRHRGSTDTQYF.